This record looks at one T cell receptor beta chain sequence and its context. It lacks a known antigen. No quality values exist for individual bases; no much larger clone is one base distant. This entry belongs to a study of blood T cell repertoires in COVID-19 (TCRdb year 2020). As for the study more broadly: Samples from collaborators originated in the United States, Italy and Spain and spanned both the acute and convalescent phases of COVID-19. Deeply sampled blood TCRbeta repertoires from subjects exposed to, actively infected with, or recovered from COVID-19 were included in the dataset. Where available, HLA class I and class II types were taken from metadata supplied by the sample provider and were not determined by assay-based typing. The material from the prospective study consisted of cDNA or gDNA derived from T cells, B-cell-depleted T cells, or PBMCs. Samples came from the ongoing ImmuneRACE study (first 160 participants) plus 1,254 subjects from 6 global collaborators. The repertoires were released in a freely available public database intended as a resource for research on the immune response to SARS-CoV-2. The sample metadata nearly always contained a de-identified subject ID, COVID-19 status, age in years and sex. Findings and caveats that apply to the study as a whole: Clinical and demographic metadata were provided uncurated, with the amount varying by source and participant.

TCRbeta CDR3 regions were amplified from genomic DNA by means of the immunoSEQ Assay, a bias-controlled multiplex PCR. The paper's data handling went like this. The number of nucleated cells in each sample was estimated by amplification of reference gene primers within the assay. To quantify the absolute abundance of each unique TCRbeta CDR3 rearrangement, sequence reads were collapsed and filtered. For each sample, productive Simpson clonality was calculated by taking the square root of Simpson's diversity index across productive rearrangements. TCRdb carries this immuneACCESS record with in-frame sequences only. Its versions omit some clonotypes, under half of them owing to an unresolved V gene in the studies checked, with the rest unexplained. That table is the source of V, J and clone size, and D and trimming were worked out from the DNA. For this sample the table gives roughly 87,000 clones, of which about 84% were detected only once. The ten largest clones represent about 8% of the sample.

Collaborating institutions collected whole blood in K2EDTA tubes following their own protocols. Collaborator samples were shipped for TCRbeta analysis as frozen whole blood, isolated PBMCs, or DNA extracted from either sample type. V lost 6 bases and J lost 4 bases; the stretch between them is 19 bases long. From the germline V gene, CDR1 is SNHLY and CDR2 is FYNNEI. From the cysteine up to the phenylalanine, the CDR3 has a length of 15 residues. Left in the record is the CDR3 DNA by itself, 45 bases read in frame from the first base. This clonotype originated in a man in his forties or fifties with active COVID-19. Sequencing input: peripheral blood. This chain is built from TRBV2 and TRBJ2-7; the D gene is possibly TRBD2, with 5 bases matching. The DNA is TGTGCCAGCAGAATGCGTACTAGTAGAAATTACGAGCAGTACTTC. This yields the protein CASRMRTSRNYEQYF.